A selection of T cell receptor beta chains follows, all from one sample in a study of Graves' ophthalmopathy and Graves' hyperthyroidism. TCRdb independently ran MiXCR on the multiplex PCR reads; one entry per CDR3 protein. The repertoire holds 680,000 or so distinct CDR3 sequences, with 22% as singletons. The sequencing sample was made of peripheral blood. These receptors all stem from a woman between 18 and 30 years old with stable Graves' hyperthyroidism. Some clones in this sample may be carry-over from other donors' samples. Each CDR3 is given with its conserved first and last residue. Fields, in order: V gene, J gene, clone size, D gene, CDR3 protein, CDR3 DNA. D genes are given only for firm matches. Part of the rows lack a size; the others show once, few, many or a class for expanded clones.

V gene: TRBV2; J gene: TRBJ2-5; clone size: many; D gene: -; CDR3 protein: CASSRVRRTSSQETQYF; CDR3 DNA: TGTGCCAGCAGTCGTGTGCGGAGGACCTCGTCCCAAGAGACCCAGTACTTC
V gene: TRBV12-3/TRBV12-4; J gene: TRBJ2-2; clone size: few; D gene: TRBD2; CDR3 protein: CASRPGLASSGELFF; CDR3 DNA: TGTGCCAGCAGGCCGGGACTAGCGTCCTCCGGGGAGCTGTTTTTT
V gene: TRBV3-1; J gene: TRBJ1-2; clone size: -; D gene: -; CDR3 protein: CVSSVGGVGYGYTF; CDR3 DNA: TGTGTCAGCAGCGTGGGTGGAGTCGGCTATGGCTACACCTTC
V gene: TRBV7-6; J gene: TRBJ2-2; clone size: -; D gene: TRBD1; CDR3 protein: CASSQGTGAPGELFF; CDR3 DNA: TGTGCCAGCAGCCAGGGGACAGGGGCTCCCGGGGAGCTGTTTTTT
V gene: TRBV6-1; J gene: TRBJ1-5; clone size: -; D gene: -; CDR3 protein: CASRGWTGNQPQHF; CDR3 DNA: TGTGCCAGCAGGGGCTGGACAGGCAATCAGCCCCAGCATTTT
V gene: TRBV27; J gene: TRBJ2-7; clone size: many; D gene: TRBD2; CDR3 protein: CASSSQSGRSYEQYF; CDR3 DNA: TGTGCCAGCAGTTCCCAAAGCGGGAGGTCCTACGAGCAGTACTTC
V gene: TRBV2; J gene: TRBJ2-5; clone size: many; D gene: TRBD2; CDR3 protein: CASSGSLAGEETQYF; CDR3 DNA: TGTGCCAGCAGCGGATCTCTAGCGGGGGAAGAGACCCAGTACTTC
V gene: TRBV6-2/TRBV6-3; J gene: TRBJ1-6; clone size: many; D gene: -; CDR3 protein: CASSSSMGNSPLHF; CDR3 DNA: TGTGCCAGCAGCTCCAGTATGGGTAATTCACCCCTCCACTTT
V gene: TRBV11-2; J gene: TRBJ2-7; clone size: -; D gene: -; CDR3 protein: CASSEPGRRGAYEQYF; CDR3 DNA: TGTGCCAGCAGCGAACCGGGACGGAGAGGGGCCTACGAGCAGTACTTC
V gene: TRBV20-1; J gene: TRBJ2-1; clone size: -; D gene: -; CDR3 protein: CMAAKEQFF; CDR3 DNA: TGCATGGCCGCGAAAGAGCAGTTCTTC
V gene: TRBV6-4; J gene: TRBJ1-1; clone size: -; D gene: -; CDR3 protein: CASRLQGSYTEAFF; CDR3 DNA: TGTGCCAGCAGGCTACAGGGAAGTTACACTGAAGCTTTCTTT
V gene: TRBV28; J gene: TRBJ2-7; clone size: few; D gene: -; CDR3 protein: CASSPLSRAPYEQYF; CDR3 DNA: TGTGCCAGCAGCCCTTTGTCGCGGGCACCCTACGAGCAGTACTTC
V gene: TRBV12-3/TRBV12-4; J gene: TRBJ1-5; clone size: many; D gene: TRBD1; CDR3 protein: CASSFAGGGNQPQHF; CDR3 DNA: TGTGCCAGCAGTTTCGCAGGGGGGGGAAATCAGCCCCAGCATTTT
V gene: TRBV19; J gene: TRBJ1-5; clone size: -; D gene: TRBD1; CDR3 protein: CASSIRRGQKGNQPQHF; CDR3 DNA: TGTGCCAGTAGTATACGCAGGGGGCAGAAGGGCAATCAGCCCCAGCATTTT
V gene: TRBV2; J gene: TRBJ1-5; clone size: many; D gene: -; CDR3 protein: CASRSSPSYQPQHF; CDR3 DNA: TGTGCCAGCAGATCCAGTCCTTCTTATCAGCCCCAGCATTTT
V gene: TRBV12-3/TRBV12-4; J gene: TRBJ1-2; clone size: -; D gene: -; CDR3 protein: CASSFTGTADYGYTF; CDR3 DNA: TGTGCCAGCAGTTTCACCGGGACGGCGGACTATGGCTACACCTTC
V gene: TRBV18; J gene: TRBJ1-6; clone size: -; D gene: -; CDR3 protein: CASSHYNSPLHF; CDR3 DNA: TGTGCCAGCTCACACTATAATTCACCCCTCCACTTT
V gene: TRBV28; J gene: TRBJ1-6; clone size: few; D gene: -; CDR3 protein: CASRPPGSFSSYNSPLHF; CDR3 DNA: TGTGCCAGCAGACCTCCCGGGAGCTTTAGCTCCTATAATTCACCCCTCCACTTT
V gene: TRBV27; J gene: TRBJ2-6; clone size: -; D gene: -; CDR3 protein: CACGSGGANVLTF; CDR3 DNA: TGTGCCTGCGGGTCAGGGGGGGCCAACGTCCTGACTTTC
V gene: TRBV12-3/TRBV12-4; J gene: TRBJ1-2; clone size: many; D gene: -; CDR3 protein: CASSLPSTSGYTF; CDR3 DNA: TGTGCCAGCAGTTTACCCTCGACAAGCGGCTACACCTTC
V gene: TRBV11-1; J gene: TRBJ2-2; clone size: many; D gene: TRBD2; CDR3 protein: CASSLVTSGSNSGELFF; CDR3 DNA: TGTGCCAGCAGCTTAGTTACTAGCGGGAGCAATTCCGGGGAGCTGTTTTTT
V gene: TRBV5-1; J gene: TRBJ1-6; clone size: many; D gene: -; CDR3 protein: CASSGGGSYNSPLHF; CDR3 DNA: TGCGCCAGCAGCGGGGGTGGCTCCTATAATTCACCCCTCCACTTT
V gene: TRBV30; J gene: TRBJ2-7; clone size: -; D gene: -; CDR3 protein: CAWSRISGYDQYF; CDR3 DNA: TGTGCCTGGAGCAGGATTAGTGGTTACGATCAGTACTTC
V gene: TRBV6-1; J gene: TRBJ1-2; clone size: many; D gene: -; CDR3 protein: CASSEWGYSDGYTF; CDR3 DNA: TGTGCCAGCAGTGAGTGGGGCTACTCGGATGGCTACACCTTC
V gene: TRBV12-3/TRBV12-4; J gene: TRBJ1-2; clone size: many; D gene: -; CDR3 protein: CASRGDSDYGYTF; CDR3 DNA: TGTGCCAGCAGGGGCGACAGTGACTATGGCTACACCTTC
V gene: TRBV15; J gene: TRBJ2-7; clone size: -; D gene: -; CDR3 protein: CATSRDPGTPSYEQYF; CDR3 DNA: TGTGCCACCAGCAGAGATCCCGGGACACCCTCCTACGAGCAGTACTTC
V gene: TRBV29-1; J gene: TRBJ1-5; clone size: many; D gene: TRBD1; CDR3 protein: CSVKGASNQPQHF; CDR3 DNA: TGCAGCGTTAAGGGGGCTAGCAATCAGCCCCAGCATTTT
V gene: TRBV11-3; J gene: TRBJ2-7; clone size: many; D gene: TRBD1; CDR3 protein: CASSLGGQGSWGEQYF; CDR3 DNA: TGTGCCAGCAGCTTAGGCGGACAGGGTTCGTGGGGCGAGCAGTACTTC
V gene: TRBV19; J gene: TRBJ1-5; clone size: -; D gene: -; CDR3 protein: CASIADKLSNQPQHF; CDR3 DNA: TGTGCCAGTATAGCGGACAAACTTAGCAATCAGCCCCAGCATTTT
V gene: TRBV12-3/TRBV12-4; J gene: TRBJ1-1; clone size: many; D gene: -; CDR3 protein: CASSFGGTEAFF; CDR3 DNA: TGTGCCAGCAGTTTTGGTGGAACTGAAGCTTTCTTT
V gene: TRBV5-1; J gene: TRBJ2-2; clone size: many; D gene: -; CDR3 protein: CASSLPTGMSGELFF; CDR3 DNA: TGCGCCAGCAGCTTGCCCACAGGGATGTCCGGGGAGCTGTTTTTT